The present T cell receptor beta chain was sequenced within a study of tumor-infiltrating lymphocytes in localized non-small cell lung cancer. Study background: Patients included smokers and never-smokers with various histologies, some sampled after neoadjuvant chemotherapy. Study results and limitations: T-cell fraction did not differ between immunotypes IM1 and IM2.

V lost 3 bases, J lost 3 bases, and 9 bases lay in between. The germline V gene has CDR1 KGHSH and CDR2 LQKENI. This CDR3 comprises 15 residues. Repertoires were generated with immunoSEQ multiplex PCR, while TCRdb's copy carries only in-frame clones and drops some. The repertoire consists of around 25,000 clones, with roughly 66% occurring once and the leading ten covering approximately 5.8%. Comments on this clone: Its target is unknown.

The source material was lung tumor tissue. V and J are TRBV18 and TRBJ1-6; D is unclear. The clonotype was recovered from a human donor with non-small cell lung cancer. CDR3 sequence: CASSPPGIYNSPLHF. The CDR3 DNA follows: TGTGCCAGCTCACCCCCGGGGATCTATAATTCACCCCTCCACTTT.